This T cell receptor beta chain was captured in a study of T cell clusters in autoimmune cytopenias. The study, taken as a whole, reports: Comparing secondary cytopenia with chronic lymphocytic leukemia showed no cluster-lack signature, apparently masked by lymphoma repertoire.

TRB was amplified by touch-down multiplex PCR, primer pools A and B combined. TCRdb re-called the multiplex PCR reads; one entry per CDR3 protein, DNA not given. Listed are 6,000 to 8,500 distinct CDR3 sequences; 3.5% to 4.5% falls within the top ten. The CDR3 runs 15 residues. Germline-derived CDR1 and CDR2 are DFQATT and SNEGSKA (reference sequence). To note about this clonotype: Its matching antigen is unknown.

Each sample's input was 250 to 300 ng genomic DNA, approximately 37,500 genome equivalents. This sample was shared with a second study, whose subject was T cell repertoires in aging, cancer and after chemotherapy. According to that study: Repeat sampling of healthy donors over several months to years showed clear clonal overlap. Age-matched healthy donors had significantly more diverse, less clonal blood TCR repertoires than untreated cancer patients.

The clonotype was recovered from a human donor in good health. The specimen was peripheral blood. The chain links TRBV20-1 to TRBJ2-7; TCRdb's D gene call, TRBD2, goes unchecked for lack of DNA. The CDR3 protein is CSARGTAGGTYEQYF.